This T cell receptor (beta chain) was sequenced in a study of T cells in Graves' hyperthyroidism and ophthalmopathy. This clonotype was seen at least ten times. What it binds is unknown. Amplified TCR beta CDR3 regions derived from RNA transcripts. An initial round of RT-PCR targeting the TCR CDR3 relied on the HTBI primer set. TCRdb independently ran MiXCR on the multiplex PCR reads; one entry per CDR3 protein. The sample includes about 620,000 distinct CDR3 sequences, 15% to 20% of them seen just once. Study observations and caveats: Onset of ophthalmopathy came a median approximately 6 months after the model predicted it. A model built on 13 V-J features separated ophthalmopathy from stable hyperthyroidism. The blood repertoire included most of the expanded thyroid clonotypes above 0.001.

Any patient presenting with uncontrolled infection, other autoimmune disease, pregnancy or lactation was left out. The ends were cut back, 4 bases at V and 3 bases at J, with 8 bases in the middle. Germline V CDR1 and CDR2: SGHTA, FQGTGA. The CDR3 contains 13 residues. V is TRBV7-3 and J is TRBJ2-3; D not certain. Sequencing was performed on blood. This TCR was recovered from a woman aged 30 to 39 with Graves' hyperthyroidism. CDR3 loop: CASSWGTTDTQYF. CDR3 DNA sequence: TGTGCCAGCAGCTGGGGAACGACAGATACGCAGTATTTT. Based on the CDR3 plus reference TRBV7-3 and TRBJ2-3, the full variable domain is GAGVSQTPSNKVTEKGKYVELRCDPISGHTALYWYRQSLGQGPEFLIYFQGTGAADDSGLPNDRFFAVRPEGSVSTLKIQRTERGDSAVYLCASSWGTTDTQYFGPGTRLTVL.